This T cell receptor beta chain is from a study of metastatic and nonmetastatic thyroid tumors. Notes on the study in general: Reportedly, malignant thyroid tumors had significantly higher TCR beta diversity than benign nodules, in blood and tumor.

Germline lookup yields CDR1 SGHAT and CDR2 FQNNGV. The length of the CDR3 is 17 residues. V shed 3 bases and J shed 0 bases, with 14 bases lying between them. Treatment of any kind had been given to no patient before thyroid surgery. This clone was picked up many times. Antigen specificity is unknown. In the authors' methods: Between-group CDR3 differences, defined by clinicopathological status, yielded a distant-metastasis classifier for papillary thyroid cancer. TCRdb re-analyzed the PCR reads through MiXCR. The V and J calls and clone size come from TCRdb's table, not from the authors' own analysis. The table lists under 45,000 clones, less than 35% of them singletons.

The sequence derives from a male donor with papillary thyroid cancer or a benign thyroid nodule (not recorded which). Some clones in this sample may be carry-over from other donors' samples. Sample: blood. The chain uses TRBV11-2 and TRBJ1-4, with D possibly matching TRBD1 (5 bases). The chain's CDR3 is CASSLDNPFATNEKLFF. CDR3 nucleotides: TGTGCCAGCAGCTTGGACAACCCCTTTGCAACTAATGAAAAACTGTTTTTT.